This T cell receptor beta chain was sequenced for a study of blood T cell repertoires in COVID-19. Overall study context: Acute-phase and convalescent COVID-19 samples originated in the United States, Italy and Spain. T cells, B-cell-depleted T cells, or PBMCs provided the cDNA or gDNA that served as material.

CDR3 length equals 15 residues. V lost 5 bases and J lost 3; bases outside the gene matches: 6. Germline CDR1 is MNHEY and CDR2 is SVGAGI. Per the original methods: It was from reference gene primer amplification that nucleated cell counts were estimated. Clones were sequenced by immunoSEQ multiplex PCR, and TCRdb holds only the in-frame ones, with some missing. V and J calls and clone size are as listed in that table; D and trimming were resolved from the DNA. The table lists 290,000 or so clones, roughly nine tenths of them singletons, with about 2.2% in the top ten. About this clone itself: This sample also contains other DNA sequences that code for the same CDR3.

The chain is built from TRBV6-5 and TRBJ1-5; 8 nucleotides align to TRBD1. This receptor was taken from a woman aged 30 to 39 with COVID-19, enrolled during active disease. The sample consisted of peripheral blood. The CDR3 loop reads CASSRGQGYNQPQHF. Written as DNA, the CDR3 is TGTGCCAGCAGTCGCGGACAGGGCTACAATCAGCCCCAGCATTTT.